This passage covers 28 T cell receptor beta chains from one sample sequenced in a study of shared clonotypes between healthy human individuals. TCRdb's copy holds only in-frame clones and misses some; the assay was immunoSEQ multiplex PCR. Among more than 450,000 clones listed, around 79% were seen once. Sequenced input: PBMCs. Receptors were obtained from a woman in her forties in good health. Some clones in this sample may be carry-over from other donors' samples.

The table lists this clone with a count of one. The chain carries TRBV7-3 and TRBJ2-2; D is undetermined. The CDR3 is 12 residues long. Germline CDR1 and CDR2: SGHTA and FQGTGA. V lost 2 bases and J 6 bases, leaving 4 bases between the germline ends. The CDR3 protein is CASSLLAGELFF. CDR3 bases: TGTGCCAGCAGCTTACTTGCCGGGGAGCTGTTTTTT.

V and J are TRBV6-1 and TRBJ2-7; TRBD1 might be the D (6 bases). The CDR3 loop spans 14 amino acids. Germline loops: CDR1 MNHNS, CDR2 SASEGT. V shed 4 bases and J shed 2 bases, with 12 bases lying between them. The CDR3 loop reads CASSVGTLTYEQYF. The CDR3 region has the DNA TGTGCCAGCAGTGTCGGGACATTAACCTACGAGCAGTACTTC.

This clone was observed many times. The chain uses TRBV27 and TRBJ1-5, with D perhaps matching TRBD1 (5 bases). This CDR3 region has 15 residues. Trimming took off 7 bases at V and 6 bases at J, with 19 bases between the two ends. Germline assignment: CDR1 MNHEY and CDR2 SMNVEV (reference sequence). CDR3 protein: CASTITGGGSQPQHF. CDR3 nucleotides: TGTGCCAGCACTATAACCGGGGGTGGTTCTCAGCCCCAGCATTTT.

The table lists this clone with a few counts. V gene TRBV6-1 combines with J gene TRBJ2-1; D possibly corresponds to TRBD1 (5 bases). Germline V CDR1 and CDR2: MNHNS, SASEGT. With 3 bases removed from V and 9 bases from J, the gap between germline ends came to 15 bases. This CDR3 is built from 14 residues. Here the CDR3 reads CASSDPRPQGEQFF. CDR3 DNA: TGTGCCAGCAGTGACCCTCGGCCGCAGGGTGAGCAGTTCTTC.

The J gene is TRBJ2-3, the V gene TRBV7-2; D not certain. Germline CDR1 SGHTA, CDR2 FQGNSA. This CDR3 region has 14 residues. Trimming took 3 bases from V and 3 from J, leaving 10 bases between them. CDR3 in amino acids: CASSFDFGTDTQYF. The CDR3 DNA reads TGTGCCAGCAGCTTCGACTTTGGGACAGATACGCAGTATTTT. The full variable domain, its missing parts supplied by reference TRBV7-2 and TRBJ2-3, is GAGVSQSPSNKVTEKGKDVELRCDPISGHTALYWYRQSLGQGLEFLIYFQGNSAPDKSGLPSDRFSAERTGGSVSTLTIQRTQQEDSAVYLCASSFDFGTDTQYFGPGTRLTVL.

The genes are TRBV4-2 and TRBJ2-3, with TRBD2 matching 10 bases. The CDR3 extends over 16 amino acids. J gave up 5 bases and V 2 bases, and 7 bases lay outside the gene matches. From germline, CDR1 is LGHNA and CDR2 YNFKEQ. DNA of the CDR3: TGTGCCAGCAGCCAACAAAGCGGGAGGGTTCAAGATACGCAGTATTTT. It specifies CASSQQSGRVQDTQYF.

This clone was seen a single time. Here the CDR3 DNA reads TGTGCCAGCAGCCAACAGCAGGGCGGGAGCTCGAGCACAGATACGCAGTATTTT. It codes for CASSQQQGGSSSTDTQYF. The chain links TRBV4-2 to TRBJ2-3, with 7 bases fitting TRBD2. J gave up 0 bases and V 2 bases, and 11 bases lay outside the gene matches. This CDR3 has 18 residues. The germline V gene encodes CDR1 LGHNA and CDR2 YNFKEQ.

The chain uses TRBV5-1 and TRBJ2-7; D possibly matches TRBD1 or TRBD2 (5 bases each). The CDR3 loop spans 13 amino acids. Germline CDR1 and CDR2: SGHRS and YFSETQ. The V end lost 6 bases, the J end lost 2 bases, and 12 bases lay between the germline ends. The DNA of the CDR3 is TGCGCCAGCACGAGGGACCGAACCTACGAGCAGTACTTC. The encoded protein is CASTRDRTYEQYF.

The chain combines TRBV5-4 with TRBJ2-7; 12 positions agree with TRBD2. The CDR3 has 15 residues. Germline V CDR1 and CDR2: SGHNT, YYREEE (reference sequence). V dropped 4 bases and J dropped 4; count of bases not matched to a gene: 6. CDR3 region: CASSEGLAGIYEQYF. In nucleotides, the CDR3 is TGTGCCAGCAGCGAGGGACTAGCGGGTATTTACGAGCAGTACTTC.

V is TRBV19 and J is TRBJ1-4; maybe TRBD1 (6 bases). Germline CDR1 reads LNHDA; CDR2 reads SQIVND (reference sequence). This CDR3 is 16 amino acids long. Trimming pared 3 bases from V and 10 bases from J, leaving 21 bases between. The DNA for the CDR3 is TGTGCCAGTAGTATTACATCGGGACACATGGAGGGAAAACTGTTTTTT. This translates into CASSITSGHMEGKLFF.

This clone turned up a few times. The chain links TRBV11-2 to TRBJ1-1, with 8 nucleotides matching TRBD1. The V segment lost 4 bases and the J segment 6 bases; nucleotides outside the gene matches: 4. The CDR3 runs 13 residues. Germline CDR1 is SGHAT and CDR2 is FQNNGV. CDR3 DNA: TGTGCCAGCAGCTCCCAGGGGGCCCCTGAAGCTTTCTTT. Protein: CASSSQGAPEAFF. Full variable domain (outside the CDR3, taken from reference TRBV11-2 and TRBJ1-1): EAGVAQSPRYKIIEKRQSVAFWCNPISGHATLYWYQQILGQGPKLLIQFQNNGVVDDSQLPKDRFSAERLKGVDSTLKIQPAKLEDSAVYLCASSSQGAPEAFFGQGTRLTVV.

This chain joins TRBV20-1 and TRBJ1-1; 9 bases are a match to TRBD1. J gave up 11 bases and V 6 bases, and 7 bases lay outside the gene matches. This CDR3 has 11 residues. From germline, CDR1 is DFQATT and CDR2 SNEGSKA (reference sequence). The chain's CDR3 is CSAKTQGAAFF. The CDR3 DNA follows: TGCAGTGCCAAGACACAGGGGGCGGCTTTCTTT.

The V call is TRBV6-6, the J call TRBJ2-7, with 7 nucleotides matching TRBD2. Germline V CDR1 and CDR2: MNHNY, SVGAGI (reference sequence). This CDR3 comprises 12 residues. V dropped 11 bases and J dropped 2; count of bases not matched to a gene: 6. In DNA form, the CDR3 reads TGTGCCGCTGGGGGGGTTCCCTACGAGCAGTACTTC. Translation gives CAAGGVPYEQYF.

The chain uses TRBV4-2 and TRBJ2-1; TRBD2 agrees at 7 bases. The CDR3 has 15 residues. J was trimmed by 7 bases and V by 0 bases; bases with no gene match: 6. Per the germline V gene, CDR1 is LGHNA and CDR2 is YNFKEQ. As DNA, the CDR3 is TGTGCCAGCAGCCAAGAGGTGCGGGAGATAAATGAGCAGTTCTTC. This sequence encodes CASSQEVREINEQFF.

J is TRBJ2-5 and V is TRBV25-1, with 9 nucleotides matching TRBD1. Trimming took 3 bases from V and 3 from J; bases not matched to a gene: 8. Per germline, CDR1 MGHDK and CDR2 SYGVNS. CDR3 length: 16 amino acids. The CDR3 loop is CASSDTRDRAKETQYF. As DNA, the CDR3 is TGTGCCAGCAGTGACACCCGGGACAGGGCTAAAGAGACCCAGTACTTC.

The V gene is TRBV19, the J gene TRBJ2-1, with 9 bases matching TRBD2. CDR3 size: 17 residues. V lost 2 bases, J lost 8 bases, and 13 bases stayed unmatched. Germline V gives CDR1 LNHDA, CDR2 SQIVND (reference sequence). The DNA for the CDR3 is TGTGCCAGTAGTATAATCTGGGTAGCGGGAGTGGGCGATGAGCAGTTCTTC. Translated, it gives CASSIIWVAGVGDEQFF.

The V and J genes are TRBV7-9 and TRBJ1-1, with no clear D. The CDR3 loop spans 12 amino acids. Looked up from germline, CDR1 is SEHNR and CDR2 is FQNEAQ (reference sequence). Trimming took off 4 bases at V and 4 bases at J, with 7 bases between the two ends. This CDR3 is CASSSESTEAFF. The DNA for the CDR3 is TGTGCCAGCAGCTCCGAATCCACTGAAGCTTTCTTT.

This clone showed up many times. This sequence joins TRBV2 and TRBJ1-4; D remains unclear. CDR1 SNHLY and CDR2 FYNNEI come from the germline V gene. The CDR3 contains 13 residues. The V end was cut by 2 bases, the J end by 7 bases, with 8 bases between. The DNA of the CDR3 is TGTGCCAGCAGTGAATGGTGGGGTGAAAAACTGTTTTTT. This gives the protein CASSEWWGEKLFF.

The CDR3 sequence is CASSHPSGSKTDTQYF. The DNA of the CDR3 is TGTGCCAGCAGTCACCCCAGCGGGAGCAAGACAGATACGCAGTATTTT. This rearrangement joins TRBV28 to TRBJ2-3; 8 bases fit TRBD2. J gave up 3 bases and V 5 bases, and 10 bases lay outside the gene matches. Germline values: CDR1 MDHEN, CDR2 SYDVKM. This CDR3 spans 16 amino acids.

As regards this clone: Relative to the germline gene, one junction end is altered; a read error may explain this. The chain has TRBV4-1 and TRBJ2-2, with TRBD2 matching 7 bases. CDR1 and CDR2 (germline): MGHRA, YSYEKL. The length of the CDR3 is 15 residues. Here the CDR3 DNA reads TGCGCCAGCGGCCAGGGCGGGAGAAAAACCGGGGAGCTGTTTTTT. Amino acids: CASGQGGRKTGELFF.

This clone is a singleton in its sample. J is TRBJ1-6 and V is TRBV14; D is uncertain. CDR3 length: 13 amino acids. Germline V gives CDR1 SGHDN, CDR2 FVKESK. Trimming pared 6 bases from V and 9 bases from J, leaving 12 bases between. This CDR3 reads CASSLQRGSPLHF. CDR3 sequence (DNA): TGTGCCAGCAGTCTACAGCGTGGTTCACCCCTCCACTTT.

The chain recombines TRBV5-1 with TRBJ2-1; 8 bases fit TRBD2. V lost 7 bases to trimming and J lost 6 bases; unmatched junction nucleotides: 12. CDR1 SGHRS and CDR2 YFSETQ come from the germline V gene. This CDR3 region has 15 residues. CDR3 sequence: CASDTGTRRSNEQFF. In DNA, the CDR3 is TGCGCCAGCGACACCGGGACTAGGAGGAGCAATGAGCAGTTCTTC.

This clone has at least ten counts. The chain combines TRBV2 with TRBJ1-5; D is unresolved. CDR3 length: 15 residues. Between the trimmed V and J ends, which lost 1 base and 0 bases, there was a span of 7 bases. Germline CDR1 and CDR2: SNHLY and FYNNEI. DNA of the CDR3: TGTGCCAGCAGTGAAGGGGCGGTTAGCAATCAGCCCCAGCATTTT. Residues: CASSEGAVSNQPQHF.

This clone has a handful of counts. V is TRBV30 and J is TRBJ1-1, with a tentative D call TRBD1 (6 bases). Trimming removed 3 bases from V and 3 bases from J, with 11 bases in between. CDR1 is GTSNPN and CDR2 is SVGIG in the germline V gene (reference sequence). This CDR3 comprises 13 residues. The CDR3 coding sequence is TGTGCCTGGAGAAGAGGGGGAGACACTGAAGCTTTCTTT. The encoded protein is CAWRRGGDTEAFF.

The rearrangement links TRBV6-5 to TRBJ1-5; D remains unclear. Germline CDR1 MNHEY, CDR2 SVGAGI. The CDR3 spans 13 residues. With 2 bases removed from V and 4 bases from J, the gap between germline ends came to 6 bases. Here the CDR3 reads CASSYGRNQPQHF. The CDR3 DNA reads TGTGCCAGCAGTTACGGCAGAAATCAGCCCCAGCATTTT.

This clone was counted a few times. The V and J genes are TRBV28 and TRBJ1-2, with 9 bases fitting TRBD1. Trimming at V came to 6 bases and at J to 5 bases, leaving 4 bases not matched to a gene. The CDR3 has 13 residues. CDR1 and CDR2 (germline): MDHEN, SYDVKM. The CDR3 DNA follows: TGTGCCAGCAGATCAGGGACAGGGTATGGCTACACCTTC. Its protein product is CASRSGTGYGYTF.

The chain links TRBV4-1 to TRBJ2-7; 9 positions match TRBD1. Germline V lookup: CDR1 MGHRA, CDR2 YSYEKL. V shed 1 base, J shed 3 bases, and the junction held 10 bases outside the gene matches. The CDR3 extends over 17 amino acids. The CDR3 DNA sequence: TGCGCCAGCAGCCAAGGGCTGACCGGGACAGGGCACTACGAGCAGTACTTC. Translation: CASSQGLTGTGHYEQYF.

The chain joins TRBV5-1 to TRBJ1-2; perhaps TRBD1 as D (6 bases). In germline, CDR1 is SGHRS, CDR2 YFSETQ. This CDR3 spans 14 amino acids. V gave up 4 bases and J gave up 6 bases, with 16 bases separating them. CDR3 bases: TGCGCCAGCAGCAATCGGGGGCCGAGTCATGGCTACACCTTC. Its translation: CASSNRGPSHGYTF.